What follows is one TCR beta chain and its context. The antigen is not known. Repertoires were generated with immunoSEQ multiplex PCR, while TCRdb's copy carries only in-frame clones and drops some. Among about 410,000 clones, about 88% were seen once, and the ten largest hold under 2%. The data were taken from a study of Ad26.COV2.S vaccination and SARS-CoV-2 variants. Study observations and caveats: In vaccinated individuals, spike-specific CD8+ and CD4+ T cell responses reportedly displayed substantial breadth.

Per the germline V gene, CDR1 is SGHRS and CDR2 is YFSETQ. This CDR3 contains 14 residues. V gave up 0 bases and J gave up 5 bases, with 12 bases separating them. Noted treatment: some 20 received Ad26.COV2.S at low or high dose, single or two shots; 5 received placebo; per-sample allocation not given. Sample collection was performed on day 63 after the first vaccine or placebo injection. A Boston adult aged 18-55 years was the donor. An Ad26 vector carrying the Wuhan-strain SARS-CoV-2 spike served as the vaccine. This material consisted of peripheral blood, taken in a trial of Ad26.COV2.S vaccine versus placebo. This chain joins TRBV5-1 and TRBJ2-7; D uncertain. The origin of this receptor is a person between 18 and 60 years old who received the Ad26.COV2.S COVID-19 vaccine or a placebo. The CDR3 nucleotides are TGCGCCAGCAGCTTGGCCGCGTCTTACAACGAGCAGTACTTC. It codes for CASSLAASYNEQYF. Supplemented by reference TRBV5-1 and TRBJ2-7, the full variable domain reads KAGVTQTPRYLIKTRGQQVTLSCSPISGHRSVSWYQQTPGQGLQFLFEYFSETQRNKGNFPGRFSGRQFSNSRSEMNVSTLELGDSALYLCASSLAASYNEQYFGPGTRLTVT.